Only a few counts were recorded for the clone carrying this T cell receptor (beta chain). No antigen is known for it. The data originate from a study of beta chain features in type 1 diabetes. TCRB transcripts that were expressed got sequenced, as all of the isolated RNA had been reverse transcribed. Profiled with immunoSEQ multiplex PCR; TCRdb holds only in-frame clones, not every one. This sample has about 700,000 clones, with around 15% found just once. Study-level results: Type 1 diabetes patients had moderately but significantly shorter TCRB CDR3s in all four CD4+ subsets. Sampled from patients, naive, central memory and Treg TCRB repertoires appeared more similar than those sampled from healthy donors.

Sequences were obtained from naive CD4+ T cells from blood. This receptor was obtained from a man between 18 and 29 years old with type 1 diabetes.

CDR3 in amino acids: CAWSYPGRKTEAFF. The CDR3 DNA follows: TGTGCCTGGAGTTACCCGGGGCGAAAGACTGAAGCTTTCTTT. The chain is built from TRBV30 and TRBJ1-1; weak D call: TRBD1 (5 bases). The CDR3 contains 14 residues. Germline V gene lookup returns CDR1 GTSNPN and CDR2 SVGIG (reference sequence). Trimming stripped 2 bases from V and 5 bases from J, with 15 bases between.